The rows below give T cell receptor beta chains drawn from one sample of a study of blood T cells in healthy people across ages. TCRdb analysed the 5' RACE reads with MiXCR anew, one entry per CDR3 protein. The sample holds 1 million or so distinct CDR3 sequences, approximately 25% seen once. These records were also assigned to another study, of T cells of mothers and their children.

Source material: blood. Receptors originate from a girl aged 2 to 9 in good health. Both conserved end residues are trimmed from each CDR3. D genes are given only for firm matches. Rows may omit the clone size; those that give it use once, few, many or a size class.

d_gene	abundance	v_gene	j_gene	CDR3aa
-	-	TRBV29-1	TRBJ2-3	SVPRGNTDTQY
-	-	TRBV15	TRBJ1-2	ATSRPRRTYGYT
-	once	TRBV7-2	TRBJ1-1	ASSYILETEAF
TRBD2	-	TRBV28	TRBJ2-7	ASSLGDYLHREQY
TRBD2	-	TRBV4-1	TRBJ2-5	ASSPLALNQETQY
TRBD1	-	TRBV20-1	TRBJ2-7	SARDGSGGGSDSCEQY
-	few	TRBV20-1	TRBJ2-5	SARGESKVETQY
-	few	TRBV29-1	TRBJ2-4	SVLARFKNIQY
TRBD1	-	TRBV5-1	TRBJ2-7	ASSPGQGADEQY
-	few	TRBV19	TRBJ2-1	ASKGGTFYNEQF
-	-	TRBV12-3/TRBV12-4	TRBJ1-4	ASSLALENEKLF
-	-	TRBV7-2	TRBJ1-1	ASSLSAEDTEAF
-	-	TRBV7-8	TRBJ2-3	ASSIGTRGETDTQY
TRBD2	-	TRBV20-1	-	SAQPGEAGGETQY
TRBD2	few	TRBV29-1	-	SVWTSGYNEQF
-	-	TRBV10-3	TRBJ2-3	AISPSESTDTQY
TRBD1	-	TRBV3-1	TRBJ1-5	ASSLGTGKNQPQH
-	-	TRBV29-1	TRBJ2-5	SVEGQWAGSFETQY
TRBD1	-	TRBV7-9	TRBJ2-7	ASSLGGQILEQY
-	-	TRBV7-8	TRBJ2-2	ASWGDTGELF
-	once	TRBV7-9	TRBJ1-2	ASSPQGGSYNYGYT
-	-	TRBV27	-	ASSLLGGGTETQY
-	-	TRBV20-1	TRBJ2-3	SARLQGLSWDTQY
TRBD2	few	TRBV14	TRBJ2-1	ASTSTSGAQAGYNEQF
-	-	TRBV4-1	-	ASSHLGSYEQY
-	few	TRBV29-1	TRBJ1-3	SVEGRVADTIY
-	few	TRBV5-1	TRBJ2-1	ASRGQGTYNEQF
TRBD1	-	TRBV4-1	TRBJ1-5	ASSQGGDRNSNQPQH
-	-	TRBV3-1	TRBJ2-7	ASSPPEQGEGSYEQY
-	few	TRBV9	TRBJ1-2	ASRAGRISGGYT
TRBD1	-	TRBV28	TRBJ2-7	ASSWGQGVSLEQY
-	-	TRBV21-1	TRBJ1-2	ASSNLVWGYT
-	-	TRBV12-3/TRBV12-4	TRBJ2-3	ASSPGPGTQY
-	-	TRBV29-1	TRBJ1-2	SVGGKSLYGYT
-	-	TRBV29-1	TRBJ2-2	SVALAELGTGELF
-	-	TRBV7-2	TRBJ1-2	ASSLGRADGYT
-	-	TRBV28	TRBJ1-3	ASSLMKNTIY
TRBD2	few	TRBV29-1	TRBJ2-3	SVELAGGITDTQY
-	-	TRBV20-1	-	SAHGTLGNEQF
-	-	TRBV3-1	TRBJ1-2	ASSQPQGLEWEGHT
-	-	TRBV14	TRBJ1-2	ASSPEQGPYGHT
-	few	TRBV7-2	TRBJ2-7	ASSLKHGDDEQY
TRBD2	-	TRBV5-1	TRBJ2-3	ASSLVFSTSGRSDTQY
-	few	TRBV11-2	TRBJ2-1	ASSLEAAANEQF
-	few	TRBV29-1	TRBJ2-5	SVEVQGQQY
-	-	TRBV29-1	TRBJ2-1	SLGQASSYNEQF
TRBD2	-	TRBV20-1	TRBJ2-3	SARVAGADTQY
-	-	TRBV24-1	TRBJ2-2	ATSDINTGELF
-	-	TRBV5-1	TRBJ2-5	ASSFPTDYQETQY
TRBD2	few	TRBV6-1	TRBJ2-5	ASSEIAGGLKYQETQY
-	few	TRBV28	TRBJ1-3	ASSLRQESGNTIY
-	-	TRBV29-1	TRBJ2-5	SVESRGETQY
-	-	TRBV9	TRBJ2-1	ASSPRFGGGPNEQF
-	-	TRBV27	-	ASREFGGTNEQF